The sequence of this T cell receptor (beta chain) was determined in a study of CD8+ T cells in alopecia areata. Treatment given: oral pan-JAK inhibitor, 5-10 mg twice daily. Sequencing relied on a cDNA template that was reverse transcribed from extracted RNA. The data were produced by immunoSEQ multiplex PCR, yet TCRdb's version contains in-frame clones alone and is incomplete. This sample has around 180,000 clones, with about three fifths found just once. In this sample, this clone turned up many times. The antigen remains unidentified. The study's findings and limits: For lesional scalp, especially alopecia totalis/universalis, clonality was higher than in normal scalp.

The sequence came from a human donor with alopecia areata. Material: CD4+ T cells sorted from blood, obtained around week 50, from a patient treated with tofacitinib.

CDR3 sequence (DNA): TGCGCCAGCAGCGAACTACCCGACAGCACCGGGGAGCTGTTTTTT. Translation: CASSELPDSTGELFF. V gene TRBV4-3 combines with J gene TRBJ2-2; possible D gene TRBD1, 5 bases. CDR1 and CDR2 (germline): LGHNA, YSLEER. The V end was cut by 5 bases, the J end by 4 bases, with 14 bases between. There are 15 residues in the CDR3.